This T cell receptor beta chain was identified in a study of blood T cell repertoires in COVID-19. Study background: COVID-19 samples collected from the United States, Italy and Spain covered acute and convalescent phases. Sources were T cells, B-cell-depleted T cells, or PBMCs; the material itself was cDNA or gDNA.

This clone was observed a single time. Profiling relied on immunoSEQ multiplex PCR, and the TCRdb table lists in-frame clones only, not all of them. This sample yields under 70,000 clones, of which about 91% are seen a single time; about 6.4% belongs to the top ten. Germline values: CDR1 MNHNS, CDR2 SASEGT. J lost 3 bases, V lost 5 bases, and 4 bases had no gene match. The CDR3 runs to 15 residues. This clonotype was sampled from a woman between 65 and 79 years old with acute or convalescent COVID-19. J is TRBJ2-3 and V is TRBV6-1, with 11 bases fitting TRBD1. The sequencing sample was made of peripheral blood. The CDR3 spells CASSWTGGGTDTQYF. DNA of the CDR3: TGTGCCAGCAGTTGGACAGGGGGCGGGACAGATACGCAGTATTTT.